These 28 T cell receptor beta chains originate from one sample sequenced in a study of human T cells and chemical hapten exposure. Time point defined: healthy volunteer bleed at 2 weeks. Total RNA was extracted from unfractionated whole blood. TCRdb processed the RACE reads anew with MiXCR; each CDR3 protein has one entry. The sample carries around 45,000 distinct CDR3 sequences, 4% to 4.5% recorded once. Sequenced: whole blood. The origin of the receptors is a human donor in good health. Some clones in this sample may be carry-over from other donors' samples.

This clonotype showed up many times. The V gene is TRBV3-1, the J gene TRBJ1-1; TRBD1 matches 7 bases. This CDR3 has 14 residues. Germline V gives CDR1 LGHDT, CDR2 YNNKEL (reference sequence). V was pared by 4 bases and J by 5 bases, with 7 bases of the junction left unmatched. This CDR3 is CASSRVTGQTEAFF. The CDR3 coding sequence is TGTGCCAGCAGCCGGGTGACAGGGCAGACTGAAGCTTTCTTT.

J is TRBJ2-7 and V is TRBV20-1; D might be TRBD2 (5 bases). V shed 3 bases and J shed 5 bases, with 8 bases lying between them. The CDR3 has 11 residues. Germline V gives CDR1 DFQATT, CDR2 SNEGSKA (reference sequence). The DNA for the CDR3 is TGCAGTGCTAGTGGGCGGGACGAGCAGTACTTC. Protein sequence: CSASGRDEQYF.

The V and J genes are TRBV7-2 and TRBJ2-2; D may be TRBD2 (7 bases). Trimming left V 5 bases short and J 0 bases short, with 13 bases between. This CDR3 has 16 amino acids. Germline CDR1 SGHTA, CDR2 FQGNSA. In nucleotides, the CDR3 is TGTGCCAGCAGCCTGGGGGGGGCAGCGAACACCGGGGAGCTGTTTTTT. It translates to CASSLGGAANTGELFF.

This clonotype was seen many times. This chain joins TRBV10-2 and TRBJ1-4; D is unresolved. In germline, CDR1 is WSHSY, CDR2 SAAADI. V lost 2 bases, J lost 8 bases, and 6 bases lay in between. This CDR3 comprises 12 residues. The CDR3 reads CASSEADEKLFF. The CDR3 nucleotides read TGCGCCAGCAGTGAGGCCGACGAAAAACTGTTTTTT.

This clonotype appeared many times. The chain has TRBV27 and TRBJ1-2; 7 nucleotides match TRBD1. V trimming: 7 bases; J trimming: 4 bases; junction bases outside the gene matches: 12. The CDR3 length is 15 residues. Germline lookup yields CDR1 MNHEY and CDR2 SMNVEV (reference sequence). CDR3 in DNA: TGTGCCAGCATACCGACAGGGTGGACCGTCTATGGCTACACCTTC. Protein: CASIPTGWTVYGYTF.

In this sample, this clonotype turned up many times. The rearrangement joins TRBV27 to TRBJ2-3; 8 nucleotides align to TRBD2. There are 15 residues in the CDR3. Germline V lookup: CDR1 MNHEY, CDR2 SMNVEV (reference sequence). V gave up 4 bases and J gave up 3 bases; unmatched junction bases: 6. CDR3 DNA sequence: TGTGCCAGCAGTTCGGGCGGCGGGGGGACAGATACGCAGTATTTT. Translated: CASSSGGGGTDTQYF.

This clonotype was counted many times. V usage is TRBV28 and J usage is TRBJ2-3; 9 bases agree with TRBD2. The CDR3 is 18 residues long. CDR1 and CDR2 (germline): MDHEN, SYDVKM. V gave up 3 bases and J gave up 0 bases; unmatched junction bases: 10. The CDR3: CASSFPLRLAESTDTQYF. CDR3 nucleotides: TGTGCCAGCAGTTTTCCCCTTAGACTAGCGGAGAGCACAGATACGCAGTATTTT.

There are many counts of this clonotype. V usage is TRBV29-1 and J usage is TRBJ2-7; possible D gene TRBD1, 5 bases. The CDR3 covers 12 residues. CDR1 and CDR2 (germline): SQVTM, ANQGSEA. Trimming took off 5 bases at V and 3 bases at J, with 11 bases between the two ends. This chain's CDR3 is CSVIGDSYEQYF. Here the CDR3 DNA reads TGCAGCGTTATTGGTGACAGCTACGAGCAGTACTTC.

This clonotype was seen many times. This chain uses TRBV10-1 with TRBJ2-1; D is undetermined. This CDR3 is built from 14 residues. V was trimmed by 2 bases and J by 8 bases, leaving 13 bases between them. Germline CDR1 reads WNHNN; CDR2 reads SYGVQD (reference sequence). The CDR3 here is CASSELPGRDEQFF. Here the CDR3 DNA reads TGCGCCAGCAGTGAGCTACCGGGTCGAGATGAGCAGTTCTTC.

In its sample, this clonotype was seen many times. V is TRBV18 and J is TRBJ1-3; no definite D call. The germline V gene has CDR1 KGHSH and CDR2 LQKENI. Deletions cut 3 bases from V and 0 bases from J, with 6 bases between. This CDR3 comprises 14 residues. The CDR3 here is CASSPQNSGNTIYF. DNA for the CDR3: TGTGCCAGCTCACCTCAGAACTCTGGAAACACCATATATTTT.

This clonotype was found many times. This chain joins TRBV2 and TRBJ2-3, with D perhaps given as TRBD1 or TRBD2 (6 bases each). The length of the CDR3 is 13 residues. Germline loops: CDR1 SNHLY, CDR2 FYNNEI. V lost 2 bases, J lost 4 bases, and 7 bases lay in between. The CDR3 is CASSERGADTQYF. The CDR3 DNA is TGTGCCAGCAGTGAAAGGGGGGCAGATACGCAGTATTTT.

This clonotype was seen a handful of times. The chain employs TRBV7-3 and TRBJ1-2, with D possibly TRBD1 on 5 matching bases. CDR3 length: 13 amino acids. Germline CDR1 is SGHTA and CDR2 is FQGTGA. Trimming removed 3 bases at V and 6 bases at J, with 11 bases between. The CDR3 loop is CASSLDRGDGYTF. Written as DNA, the CDR3 is TGTGCCAGCAGCTTGGATCGAGGGGATGGCTACACCTTC.

The chain carries TRBV7-2 and TRBJ2-1; the D is unclear. The CDR3 is 14 residues long. With 2 bases removed from V and 5 bases from J, the gap between germline ends came to 10 bases. Germline V gene sequence: CDR1 SGHTA, CDR2 FQGNSA. CDR3 in amino acids: CASSLSAEHNEQFF. The DNA for the CDR3 is TGTGCCAGCAGCTTAAGTGCAGAGCACAATGAGCAGTTCTTC.

This clonotype was counted at least ten times. The rearrangement uses TRBV29-1 and TRBJ1-5; D is unclear. Germline V gene lookup returns CDR1 SQVTM and CDR2 ANQGSEA. V dropped 0 bases and J dropped 0 bases, with 6 bases sitting between them. The CDR3 has 14 amino acids. CDR3 region: CSVEDPDSNQPQHF. The CDR3, as DNA: TGCAGCGTTGAAGACCCGGATAGCAATCAGCCCCAGCATTTT.

Ten or more counts support this clonotype. The gene calls are TRBV9 and TRBJ1-2; D perhaps matches TRBD1 (6 bases). The CDR3 has 16 residues. The germline CDR1 and CDR2 sequences are SGDLS and YYNGEE. V was clipped by 0 bases and J by 4 bases, with 16 bases between them. The CDR3: CASSVEVGGRGYGYTF. DNA for the CDR3: TGTGCCAGCAGCGTAGAGGTCGGGGGGCGAGGCTATGGCTACACCTTC.

This clonotype has a count of ten or more. The gene calls are TRBV5-6 and TRBJ2-1; 7 bases align to TRBD2. J gave up 7 bases and V 2 bases, and 6 bases lay outside the gene matches. Germline lookup yields CDR1 SGHDT and CDR2 YYEEEE. The CDR3 totals 14 residues. CDR3 sequence reads: CASSFAGVGNEQFF. The CDR3 DNA reads TGTGCCAGCAGCTTCGCGGGAGTGGGGAATGAGCAGTTCTTC.

The chain uses TRBV5-6 and TRBJ1-5; a possible D gene is TRBD1 (5 bases). Trimming cost V 4 bases and J 7 bases, with 15 bases left between them. CDR3 size: 14 residues. Germline V gene lookup returns CDR1 SGHDT and CDR2 YYEEEE. CDR3 DNA: TGTGCCAGCAGCAGCCGCCGGGGGTGGCAGCCCCAGCATTTT. This encodes CASSSRRGWQPQHF. Combining the CDR3 with reference TRBV5-6 and TRBJ1-5 gives the whole variable domain DAGVTQSPTHLIKTRGQQVTLRCSPKSGHDTVSWYQQALGQGPQFIFQYYEEEERQRGNFPDRFSGHQFPNYSSELNVNALLLGDSALYLCASSSRRGWQPQHFGDGTRLSIL.

This clonotype has a handful of counts. The chain combines TRBV27 with TRBJ1-1; 7 nucleotides line up with TRBD1. Germline assignment: CDR1 MNHEY and CDR2 SMNVEV (reference sequence). The CDR3 contains 13 residues. V gave up 3 bases and J gave up 6 bases; unmatched junction bases: 4. The CDR3 loop is CASSFLQGSEAFF. In nucleotides, the CDR3 is TGTGCCAGCAGTTTCCTACAGGGGTCTGAAGCTTTCTTT.

This clonotype showed up many times. V and J are TRBV6-5 and TRBJ1-2, with D hard to call. The V end was cut by 2 bases, the J end by 4 bases, with 17 bases between. Germline values: CDR1 MNHEY, CDR2 SVGAGI. This CDR3 has 16 amino acids. CDR3 coding DNA: TGTGCCAGCAGTTACGATTCGCGGGGAATCGGCTATGGCTACACCTTC. This translates into CASSYDSRGIGYGYTF.

This clonotype has only a few counts. The V and J genes are TRBV4-1 and TRBJ2-6, with a tentative D call TRBD2 (7 bases). The V gene's germline CDR1 is MGHRA and CDR2 YSYEKL. This CDR3 spans 19 amino acids. Deletions cut 2 bases from V and 0 bases from J, with 17 bases between. CDR3 residues: CASSQPMAGAFSGANVLTF. The CDR3 region has the DNA TGCGCCAGCAGCCAACCGATGGCGGGGGCTTTCTCTGGGGCCAACGTCCTGACTTTC.

J is TRBJ2-7 and V is TRBV5-1; 9 bases are a match to TRBD2. V was pared by 0 bases and J by 3 bases, with 4 bases of the junction left unmatched. CDR3 length equals 15 residues. Germline lookup yields CDR1 SGHRS and CDR2 YFSETQ. The CDR3 DNA reads as TGCGCCAGCAGCTTGGCCCAGCGGGAGGTCTACGAGCAGTACTTC. This codes for CASSLAQREVYEQYF.

The sample holds many counts of this clonotype. This chain connects TRBV5-1 to TRBJ1-3, with 7 nucleotides matching TRBD1. The CDR3 runs 15 residues. CDR1 and CDR2 from the germline V gene are SGHRS and YFSETQ. The ends lost 4 bases at V and 0 bases at J; junction bases unmatched: 4. CDR3: CASSPTGSSGNTIYF. As DNA, the CDR3 is TGCGCCAGCAGCCCGACAGGGTCCTCTGGAAACACCATATATTTT.

This clonotype was recorded at least ten times. In nucleotides, the CDR3 is TGCGCCAGCAGCGCCACTAGCGTCTCCTACAATGAGCAGTTCTTC. This encodes CASSATSVSYNEQFF. The chain recombines TRBV5-1 with TRBJ2-1; 7 bases are a match to TRBD2. The junction had 4 bases not matched to a gene; V was cut back by 4 bases and J by 0 bases. The CDR3 totals 15 residues. Looked up from germline, CDR1 is SGHRS and CDR2 is YFSETQ.

This clonotype was observed at least ten times. The chain is built from TRBV29-1 and TRBJ2-2, with D uncertain. Germline V gene sequence: CDR1 SQVTM, CDR2 ANQGSEA. The CDR3 extends over 13 amino acids. The ends were cut back, 6 bases at V and 6 bases at J, with 14 bases in the middle. CDR3 sequence (DNA): TGCAGCGTGTGTTACGATGGTTCCGGGGAGCTGTTTTTT. Encoded protein: CSVCYDGSGELFF.

This sequence joins TRBV7-2 and TRBJ1-6; the match to TRBD1 covers 7 bases. The CDR3 is 16 amino acids. After removal of 3 bases from V and 0 bases from J, the junction contained 2 bases not matched to a gene. Germline CDR1 and CDR2: SGHTA and FQGNSA. The CDR3 sequence: CASSFTGASYNSPLHF. CDR3 DNA sequence: TGTGCCAGCAGCTTTACAGGGGCCTCCTATAATTCACCCCTCCACTTT.

This clonotype was seen ten or more times. The chain is built from TRBV27 and TRBJ2-3, with 11 bases matching TRBD2. V lost 2 bases and J lost 4; bases outside the gene matches: 5. The CDR3 is 16 amino acids. Germline CDR1 MNHEY, CDR2 SMNVEV (reference sequence). The CDR3 sequence is CASSLLLAGGPDTQYF. The CDR3, as DNA: TGTGCCAGCAGTTTACTTCTAGCGGGAGGACCAGATACGCAGTATTTT.

This clonotype has a count of ten or more. The genes are TRBV5-1 and TRBJ1-6; D gene unclear. Germline V CDR1 and CDR2: SGHRS, YFSETQ. The CDR3 runs 15 residues. V was trimmed by 5 bases and J by 8 bases, leaving 17 bases between them. This chain's CDR3 is CASRGSSAADSPLHF. In DNA, the CDR3 is TGCGCCAGCAGAGGGAGCTCCGCAGCGGATTCACCCCTCCACTTT.

This clonotype was seen many times. This rearrangement joins TRBV18 to TRBJ2-3; TRBD2 agrees at 10 bases. The CDR3 contains 18 residues. CDR1 is KGHSH, CDR2 LQKENI, per germline. The V and J ends lost 4 bases and 3 bases, in that order; junction bases with no gene match: 13. For the CDR3, the DNA is TGTGCCAGCTCACAACTACCGGGGACTAGCGAGGGAACAGATACGCAGTATTTT. Its translation is CASSQLPGTSEGTDTQYF.